This TCR beta chain was retrieved from a study of T cells after yellow fever vaccination. Findings and caveats of the study: Most primary-vaccination clones recurred post-booster (roughly 96% CD4, around 86% CD8). Secondary responses were weaker yet peaked faster, day 5 versus 15.

Note on this clonotype: Its antigen is not known.

V shed 2 bases and J shed 5 bases, with 12 bases lying between them. The CDR3 is made up of 14 amino acids. Germline values: CDR1 MNHEY, CDR2 SVGAGI. Universal primer sites and UMIs were introduced during 5'RACE template-switching synthesis of TCR cDNA. TCRdb re-called the 5' RACE reads through MiXCR, storing one row per CDR3 protein. The sample has tens of thousands of distinct CDR3 sequences, about 7.7% seen once; the top ten hold 41%. The genes are TRBV6-5 and TRBJ1-1, with D uncertain. The origin of this receptor is a man aged 30 to 45 who received the YFV17D yellow fever vaccine. Sequencing used CD8+ T cells sorted from PBMCs, obtained on the day of the yellow fever booster vaccination. CDR3: CASSYVSVGTEAFF. The CDR3 bases are TGTGCCAGCAGTTACGTGTCCGTGGGGACTGAAGCTTTCTTT.